This TCR beta chain was observed in a study of CD8+CD57+ T cells in acquired aplastic anemia. About the research overall: DNA from sorted CD4+ and CD8+ cells averaged about 3.2 ug.

Many counts were recorded for this clonotype. Genomic DNA acted as the template from which TCR beta VDJ combination and CDR3 sequence profiling were carried out. One entry per CDR3 protein, called by TCRdb with MiXCR from the reads. The table lists some 150,000 distinct CDR3 sequences, 52% of them singletons, with approximately 12% in the top ten. For sequencing, patients were chosen who had shown expansion of CD8+CD57+ cells by flow cytometry. Trimming removed 0 bases from V and 7 bases from J, with 9 bases in between. This CDR3 contains 13 residues. The receptor comes from a human donor with aplastic anemia. The chain employs TRBV12-3 or TRBV12-4 and TRBJ1-2; D uncertain. Sequenced material: sorted CD4+, CD8+, or CD8+CD57+ T cells (not recorded which) from PBMCs. CDR3 protein: CASSLALLSGYTF. DNA of the CDR3: TGTGCCAGCAGTTTAGCGCTACTAAGTGGCTACACCTTC.